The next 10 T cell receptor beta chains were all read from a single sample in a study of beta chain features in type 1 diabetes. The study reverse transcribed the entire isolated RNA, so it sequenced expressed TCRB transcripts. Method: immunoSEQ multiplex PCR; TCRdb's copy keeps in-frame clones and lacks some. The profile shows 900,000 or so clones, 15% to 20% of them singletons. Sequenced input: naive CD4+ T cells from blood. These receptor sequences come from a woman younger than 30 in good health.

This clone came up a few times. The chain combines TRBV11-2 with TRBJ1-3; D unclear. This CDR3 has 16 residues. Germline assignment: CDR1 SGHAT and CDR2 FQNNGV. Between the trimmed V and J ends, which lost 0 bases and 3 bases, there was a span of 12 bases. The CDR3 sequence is CASSLEAPWGGNTIYF. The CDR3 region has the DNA TGTGCCAGCAGCTTAGAAGCCCCTTGGGGTGGAAACACCATATATTTT.

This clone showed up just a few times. The CDR3 nucleotides read TGTGCCAGCAGCTTGTTCTGGCAAGAGACCCAGTACTTC. Amino acid sequence: CASSLFWQETQYF. The genes are TRBV5-6 and TRBJ2-5; no clear D. Germline CDR1 SGHDT, CDR2 YYEEEE. The CDR3 runs to 13 residues. Trimming took off 1 base at V and 2 bases at J, with 6 bases between the two ends.

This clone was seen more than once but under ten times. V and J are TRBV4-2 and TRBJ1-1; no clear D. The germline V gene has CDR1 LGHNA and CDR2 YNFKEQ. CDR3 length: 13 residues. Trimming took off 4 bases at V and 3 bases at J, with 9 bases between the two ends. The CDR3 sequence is CASSPQPHTEAFF. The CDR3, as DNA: TGTGCCAGCAGCCCTCAGCCTCACACTGAAGCTTTCTTT.

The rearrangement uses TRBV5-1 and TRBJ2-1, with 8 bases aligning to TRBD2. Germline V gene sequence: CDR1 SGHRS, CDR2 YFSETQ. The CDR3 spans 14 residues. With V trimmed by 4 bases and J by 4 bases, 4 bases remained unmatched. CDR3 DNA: TGCGCCAGCAGCCCGACTAGCGAGTACAATGAGCAGTTCTTC. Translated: CASSPTSEYNEQFF.

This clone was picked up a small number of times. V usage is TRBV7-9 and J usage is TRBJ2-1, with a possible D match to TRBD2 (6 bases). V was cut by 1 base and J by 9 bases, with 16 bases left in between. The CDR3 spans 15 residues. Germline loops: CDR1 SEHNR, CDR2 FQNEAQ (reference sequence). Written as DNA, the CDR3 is TGTGCCAGCAGCTTAGGACTACGAATGGGGGGTGAGCAGTTCTTC. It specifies CASSLGLRMGGEQFF.

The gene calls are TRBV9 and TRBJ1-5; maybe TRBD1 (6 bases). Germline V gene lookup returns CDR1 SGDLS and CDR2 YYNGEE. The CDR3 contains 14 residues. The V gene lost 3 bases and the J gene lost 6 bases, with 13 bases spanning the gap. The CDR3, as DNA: TGTGCCAGCAGCGCCGACAGGTCCTTTCAGCCCCAGCATTTT. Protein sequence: CASSADRSFQPQHF.

The chain's CDR3 is CAISEGTSGSSYEQYF. The CDR3 DNA reads TGTGCCATCAGTGAAGGGACTAGCGGGAGCTCCTACGAGCAGTACTTC. V and J are TRBV10-3 and TRBJ2-7, with 14 bases matching TRBD2. Trimming at V came to 3 bases and at J to 0 bases, leaving 1 base not matched to a gene. The CDR3 spans 16 residues. Germline loops: CDR1 ENHRY, CDR2 SYGVKD.

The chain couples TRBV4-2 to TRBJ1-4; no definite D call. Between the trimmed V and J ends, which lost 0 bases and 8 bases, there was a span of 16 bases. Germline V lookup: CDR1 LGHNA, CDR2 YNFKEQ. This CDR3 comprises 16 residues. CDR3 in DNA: TGTGCCAGCAGCCAAGAGGGCGGGCGGCCGGGGGAAAAACTGTTTTTT. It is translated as CASSQEGGRPGEKLFF.

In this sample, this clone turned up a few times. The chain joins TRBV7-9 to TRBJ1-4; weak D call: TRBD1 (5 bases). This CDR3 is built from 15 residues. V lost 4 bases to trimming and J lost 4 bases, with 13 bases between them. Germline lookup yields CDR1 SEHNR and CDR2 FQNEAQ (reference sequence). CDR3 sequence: CASSSRDVLNEKLFF. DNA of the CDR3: TGTGCCAGCAGCTCACGGGACGTCCTTAATGAAAAACTGTTTTTT.

The CDR3 loop is CASSPKVSGRTQETQYF. For the CDR3, the DNA is TGTGCCAGCTCACCAAAAGTGAGCGGGAGGACCCAAGAGACCCAGTACTTC. The chain joins TRBV18 to TRBJ2-5, with 9 positions matching TRBD2. This CDR3 spans 17 amino acids. The germline CDR1 and CDR2 sequences are KGHSH and LQKENI. Trimming at V came to 2 bases and at J to 1 base, leaving 8 bases not matched to a gene.